Listed below are T cell receptor beta chains from one sample, sequenced in a study of technical replicates of blood from a handful of donors. Assay: immunoSEQ multiplex PCR; the TCRdb copy retains only in-frame clones and omits some. The repertoire holds about 75,000 clones, with about 92% as singletons. Specimen: T cells isolated from PBMCs. The receptors here all came from a human donor in good health. The CDR3 runs from the conserved cysteine through the conserved F or W. The D gene is left open where the match is weak. Expanded clones get a size class; other rows say once, few or many, or leave the size out.

v_call	j_call	d_call	clone_size	cdr3_aa	cdr3_nt
TRBV7-9	TRBJ2-5	NA	NA	CASSLDEGETQYF	TGTGCCAGCAGCTTAGATGAGGGAGAGACCCAGTACTTC
TRBV7-2	TRBJ2-1	TRBD1	NA	CASSLGGQKQFF	TGTGCCAGCAGCTTAGGGGGACAGAAGCAGTTCTTC
TRBV5-1	TRBJ1-4	TRBD1	NA	CASSWNRGREEKLFF	TGCGCCAGCAGCTGGAACAGGGGGCGCGAAGAAAAACTGTTTTTT
TRBV19	TRBJ2-7	TRBD1	NA	CASRRQGLDEQYF	TGTGCCAGTAGGCGACAGGGATTGGACGAGCAGTACTTC
TRBV14	TRBJ1-1	TRBD1	NA	CASSHTGGTEAFF	TGTGCCAGCAGCCACACAGGGGGCACTGAAGCTTTCTTT
TRBV6-6	TRBJ1-2	NA	once	CASRASQVYYGYTF	TGTGCCAGCAGAGCAAGTCAGGTGTACTATGGCTACACCTTC
TRBV2	TRBJ2-7	NA	NA	CASSEALDRNTYEQYF	TGTGCCAGCAGTGAAGCGCTCGACAGAAACACCTACGAGCAGTACTTC
TRBV28	TRBJ2-2	NA	many	CASNLRVKGTGELFF	TGTGCCAGCAACCTCCGGGTAAAAGGCACCGGGGAGCTGTTTTTT
TRBV28	TRBJ2-1	NA	NA	CASVPVGDNEQFF	TGTGCCAGCGTCCCAGTGGGAGACAATGAGCAGTTCTTC
TRBV5-5	TRBJ1-4	TRBD1	NA	CASSPGQGSEKLFF	TGTGCCAGCAGCCCCGGACAGGGGTCTGAAAAACTGTTTTTT
TRBV11-3	TRBJ2-3	TRBD2	NA	CASSFTAGASTQYF	TGTGCCAGCAGCTTTACAGCGGGAGCTAGTACGCAGTATTTT
TRBV6-1	TRBJ1-1	NA	NA	CASSAVPGSTEAFF	TGTGCCAGCAGTGCAGTCCCGGGAAGCACTGAAGCTTTCTTT
TRBV13	TRBJ1-1	TRBD1	NA	CASSFGQGGRNTEAFF	TGTGCCAGCAGCTTCGGACAGGGGGGGAGGAACACTGAAGCTTTCTTT
TRBV11-2	TRBJ2-3	NA	NA	CASSLDPTVTDTQYF	TGTGCCAGCAGCTTAGACCCGACAGTCACAGATACGCAGTATTTT
TRBV7-8	TRBJ1-2	NA	NA	CASSEGLSYGYTF	TGTGCCAGCAGCGAGGGACTCAGCTATGGCTACACCTTC
TRBV6-6	TRBJ2-5	TRBD2	NA	CASSYRRGREETQYF	TGTGCCAGCAGTTACCGGCGGGGGAGGGAAGAGACCCAGTACTTC
TRBV7-9	TRBJ2-1	TRBD1	NA	CASSINPLWDSLYNEQFF	TGTGCCAGCAGCATAAACCCCCTTTGGGACAGCTTGTACAATGAGCAGTTCTTC
TRBV12-5	TRBJ1-1	NA	NA	CASVGYTGTEAFF	TGTGCTAGTGTTGGTTACACAGGCACTGAAGCTTTCTTT
TRBV30	TRBJ2-7	TRBD1	NA	CAWRAGGWGVLEQYF	TGTGCCTGGAGGGCAGGGGGCTGGGGGGTCCTCGAGCAGTACTTC
TRBV2	TRBJ1-2	TRBD1	few	CASSEGAYRGNGYTF	TGTGCCAGCAGTGAAGGTGCATACAGGGGGAATGGCTACACCTTC
TRBV6-4	TRBJ2-7	TRBD2	NA	CASRVSGSCEQYF	TGTGCCAGCAGGGTCAGCGGGAGCTGCGAGCAGTACTTC
TRBV6-6	TRBJ2-3	NA	NA	CASRLAGDTQYF	TGTGCCAGCAGACTAGCTGGAGATACGCAGTATTTT
TRBV10-3	TRBJ1-5	TRBD1	NA	CAIRGTEGNQPQHF	TGTGCCATCAGGGGGACAGAGGGCAATCAGCCCCAGCATTTT
TRBV7-7	TRBJ2-2	TRBD2	once	CASSQLAGGGTGELFF	TGTGCCAGCAGCCAATTAGCGGGTGGGGGAACCGGGGAGCTGTTTTTT
TRBV5-1	TRBJ1-1	NA	once	CASSLNAVAFF	TGCGCCAGCAGCTTGAACGCGGTAGCTTTCTTT
TRBV28	TRBJ2-3	TRBD2	once	CASSAPGLATDTQYF	TGTGCCAGCAGTGCTCCGGGACTAGCAACAGATACGCAGTATTTT
TRBV30	TRBJ2-3	TRBD2	NA	CAWSIAGGQYF	TGTGCCTGGAGTATAGCGGGGGGGCAGTATTTT
TRBV14	TRBJ1-1	NA	NA	CASSQDQGYKAFF	TGTGCCAGCAGCCAAGATCAGGGATATAAGGCTTTCTTT
TRBV5-1	TRBJ2-7	NA	few	CASSLGQPLYEQYF	TGCGCCAGCAGCTTGGGACAGCCCCTGTACGAGCAGTACTTC
TRBV28	TRBJ1-2	NA	NA	CASSSSATGGFGYTF	NA
TRBV19	TRBJ1-5	TRBD1	NA	CASRGTGGNQPQHF	TGTGCCAGTAGGGGAACAGGGGGGAATCAGCCCCAGCATTTT
TRBV6-1	TRBJ1-1	NA	NA	CASSETGANTEAFF	TGTGCCAGCAGTGAGACAGGTGCGAACACTGAAGCTTTCTTT
TRBV7-9	TRBJ2-7	NA	NA	CASSLGSSATYEQYF	TGTGCCAGCAGCTTAGGATCTAGCGCCACCTACGAGCAGTACTTC
TRBV28	TRBJ1-4	NA	once	CASRSAGATNEKLFF	TGTGCCAGCAGATCCGCCGGGGCAACTAATGAAAAACTGTTTTTT
TRBV30	TRBJ1-2	TRBD1	NA	CAWSDPRADRGGYTF	TGTGCCTGGAGTGACCCAAGAGCAGACAGGGGTGGCTACACCTTC
TRBV6-5	TRBJ2-7	NA	once	CASSYEREMYEQYF	TGTGCCAGCAGTTACGAACGGGAGATGTACGAGCAGTACTTC
TRBV30	TRBJ1-4	NA	NA	CAWSVDSSTNEKLFF	TGTGCCTGGAGTGTAGACAGCTCAACTAATGAAAAACTGTTTTTT
TRBV5-4	TRBJ1-2	NA	NA	CASSLASQGYGYTF	TGTGCCAGCAGCTTGGCCTCGCAGGGCTATGGCTACACCTTC
TRBV29-1	TRBJ2-2	NA	NA	CSVARANTGELFF	TGCAGCGTTGCCAGGGCGAACACCGGGGAGCTGTTTTTT
TRBV6-6	TRBJ2-5	TRBD2	NA	CASSYFAGGETQYF	TGTGCCAGCAGTTACTTTGCGGGAGGGGAGACCCAGTACTTC
TRBV19	TRBJ1-2	NA	NA	CASSIGTVYGYTF	TGTGCCAGTAGTATAGGGACAGTCTATGGCTACACCTTC
TRBV7-8	TRBJ2-7	TRBD1	NA	CASSFPGQGYYEQYF	TGTGCCAGCAGCTTCCCGGGACAGGGATACTACGAGCAGTACTTC